The next 9 T cell receptor beta chains were all read from a single sample in a study of response to subunit inactivated influenza vaccine (dated by TCRdb to 2017 to 2018). The protocol used for the library was RT-PCR. The reads were generated on an Illumina HiSeq 2500. In-frame beta chains were kept once TCRdb had trimmed the public reads at Q25 with fastp and called clones with MiXCR. Under each unique CDR3 protein, matching rows form one entry showing the most common genes and DNA. The sample table shows fewer than 650,000 distinct CDR3 sequences, and over 10% are seen once. The ten biggest clones cover about an eighth of the sample. The time point label for this specimen denotes: 45 days after influenza vaccine administration. The input for sequencing was PBMCs from blood, taken more than 35 days after vaccination. The source is a man aged 50-60 years who received an inactivated influenza vaccine. Donor details come from another sample of the same person, matched by shared clones.

The chain employs TRBV20-1 and TRBJ2-6; D may match TRBD1 or TRBD2 (6 bases each). This CDR3 has 14 amino acids. In germline, CDR1 is DFQATT, CDR2 SNEGSKA (reference sequence). The V end lost 4 bases, the J end lost 4 bases, and 11 bases lay between the germline ends. CDR3 protein: CSAMGGSGANVLTF. CDR3 coding DNA: TGCAGTGCTATGGGGGGCTCCGGGGCCAACGTCCTGACTTTC.

In its sample, this clonotype was seen many times. The chain links TRBV29-1 to TRBJ2-7; D unclear. Trimming took 0 bases from V and 2 from J, leaving 5 bases between them. The CDR3 is 12 amino acids. Germline lookup yields CDR1 SQVTM and CDR2 ANQGSEA. The CDR3 spells CSVEDGTYEQYF. The CDR3 DNA is TGCAGCGTTGAAGATGGTACCTACGAGCAGTACTTC.

This clonotype was detected only a few times. The rearrangement links TRBV29-1 to TRBJ2-1; no definite D call. The CDR3 has 12 residues. V was trimmed by 2 bases and J by 10 bases, leaving 12 bases between them. Germline CDR1 SQVTM, CDR2 ANQGSEA. The CDR3 region has the DNA TGCAGCGTTGAACAAAACCCCCGGGAGCAGTTCTTC. This encodes CSVEQNPREQFF.

This clonotype was observed a handful of times. J is TRBJ2-1 and V is TRBV12-3 or TRBV12-4; 8 bases line up with TRBD2. With V trimmed by 9 bases and J by 5 bases, 21 bases remained unmatched. The CDR3 has 18 amino acids. The CDR3 DNA reads TGTGCCAGTTCACTTGACGGGAGGGCCAGTCTAAGCAACAATGAGCAGTTCTTC. It yields the protein CASSLDGRASLSNNEQFF.

This clonotype was found many times. V gene TRBV20-1 combines with J gene TRBJ2-3; 9 nucleotides agree with TRBD2. Trimming removed 3 bases from V and 2 bases from J; junction bases left unmatched: 3. Germline V lookup: CDR1 DFQATT, CDR2 SNEGSKA (reference sequence). The CDR3 is 14 amino acids. The CDR3 sequence is CSARGGGATDTQYF. The CDR3 coding sequence is TGCAGTGCTAGGGGCGGGGGGGCCACAGATACGCAGTATTTT.

This clonotype appeared many times. Written as DNA, the CDR3 is TGCGCCAGCAGCGGGAACTACGAGCAGTACTTC. It yields the protein CASSGNYEQYF. The chain joins TRBV5-1 to TRBJ2-7; D unclear. Trimming removed 4 bases from V and 3 bases from J, with 5 bases in between. Germline V gene sequence: CDR1 SGHRS, CDR2 YFSETQ. The CDR3 runs to 11 residues. Supplemented by reference TRBV5-1 and TRBJ2-7, the full variable domain reads KAGVTQTPRYLIKTRGQQVTLSCSPISGHRSVSWYQQTPGQGLQFLFEYFSETQRNKGNFPGRFSGRQFSNSRSEMNVSTLELGDSALYLCASSGNYEQYFGPGTRLTVT.

The table lists this clonotype with many counts. The V gene is TRBV5-6, the J gene TRBJ2-3; perhaps D is TRBD1 or TRBD2 (6 bases each). Germline CDR1 is SGHDT and CDR2 is YYEEEE. Between the trimmed V and J ends, which lost 6 bases and 5 bases, there was a span of 13 bases. There are 13 residues in the CDR3. The CDR3 DNA reads as TGTGCCAGCAACCCGGGGGCCATAGATACGCAGTATTTT. Residues: CASNPGAIDTQYF.

In its sample, this clonotype was seen a few times. The chain has TRBV6-1 and TRBJ2-7; D ambiguous. This CDR3 contains 12 residues. CDR1 is MNHNS and CDR2 is SASEGT in the germline V gene. The V end was cut by 2 bases, the J end by 3 bases, with 5 bases between. The CDR3 DNA follows: TGTGCCAGCAGTGAACGAAGCTACGAGCAGTACTTC. Its protein product is CASSERSYEQYF.

This clonotype was recorded a few times. The chain is built from TRBV5-1 and TRBJ2-1, with 13 bases aligning to TRBD2. The CDR3 sequence is 17 residues long. Germline V gives CDR1 SGHRS, CDR2 YFSETQ. V shed 3 bases, J shed 15 bases, and the junction held 18 bases outside the gene matches. CDR3 sequence reads: CASSSETGRGLAGNPFF. The DNA of the CDR3 is TGCGCCAGCAGCTCGGAAACCGGCCGGGGACTAGCGGGAAATCCGTTCTTC.